The rows below give T cell receptor beta chains drawn from one sample of a study of T cells in Graves' hyperthyroidism and ophthalmopathy. A single record per CDR3 protein comes from TCRdb applying MiXCR to the multiplex PCR reads. This sample yields hundreds of thousands of distinct CDR3 sequences, of which roughly a quarter are seen a single time; around 10% belongs to the top ten. Material for sequencing was blood. The origin of the receptors is a woman between 25 and 40 years old with Graves' ophthalmopathy. Each CDR3 is given without its conserved first and last residue. The listing skips clone size in some rows; elsewhere it reads once, few, many or a size class.

j_gene,v_gene,abundance,CDR3aa
TRBJ1-5,TRBV10-3,few,AISEANQPQH
TRBJ2-7,TRBV20-1,many,SATNPGTDTYEQY
TRBJ1-2,TRBV6-1,NA,ASSEMPGAGYT
TRBJ1-2,TRBV11-1,many,ASSLNTWDRDGYT
TRBJ1-5,TRBV19,NA,ASSRIMPAGNQPQH
TRBJ1-1,TRBV6-1,many,ASTDPLQGNTEAF
TRBJ1-2,TRBV6-1,NA,ASSAGTDDGYT
TRBJ2-7,TRBV2,many,ASGPNRVSYEQY
TRBJ1-2,TRBV25-1,NA,ASSGPLRGAGGYT
TRBJ1-1,TRBV6-4,NA,ASKGLQNTEAF
TRBJ2-2,TRBV7-3,many,ASSLSRDNTGELF
TRBJ1-5,TRBV5-1,NA,ASSLEGQWNQPQH
TRBJ2-5,TRBV20-1,many,SARTSGGALETQY
TRBJ1-1,TRBV6-7,NA,ASTDLFGPSEDTEAF
TRBJ1-1,TRBV27,many,ASAGRAGNTEAF
TRBJ2-5,TRBV15,NA,ATSRARQGQETQY
TRBJ1-1,TRBV27,once,ASSLFQQGGTEAF
TRBJ2-3,TRBV5-1,few,ASSLEGRRTDTQY
TRBJ1-5,TRBV11-2,many,ASSPPTTEAYGSNQPQH
TRBJ1-1,TRBV19,once,ASSPSGGQAVAAF
TRBJ2-2,TRBV28,many,ASSFWDGRTGELF
TRBJ2-7,TRBV7-2,many,ASNSGGGYYEQY
TRBJ1-2,TRBV7-8,NA,ASSMGVREVGYGYT
TRBJ2-5,TRBV20-1,NA,SAERGGVETQY
TRBJ2-4,TRBV11-2,few,ASSSAWGEAKNIKY
TRBJ2-7,TRBV6-5,many,ASSYSGQPLENEQY
TRBJ1-2,TRBV29-1,NA,SGATANYGYT
TRBJ2-5,TRBV20-1,NA,SAYGAQETQY
TRBJ2-7,TRBV13,many,ASSLGPNRVNHYEQY
TRBJ1-5,TRBV30,NA,AWSVQGAGQPQH
TRBJ2-5,TRBV2,many,ASSAIATLETQY
TRBJ2-7,TRBV6-2/TRBV6-3,many,ASSYEQGRSYEQY
TRBJ1-2,TRBV6-5,many,ASSYSAGQTYGYT
TRBJ1-1,TRBV2,NA,ASSGIEWKSNTEAF
TRBJ2-5,TRBV2,many,ASSEALRETQY
TRBJ1-1,TRBV2,NA,ASSYYRGVNTEAF
TRBJ1-2,TRBV7-9,NA,ASSPWDRGHYGYT
TRBJ2-5,TRBV20-1,once,SARGHQETQY
TRBJ2-2,TRBV6-4,many,ASKGAETGELF
TRBJ1-3,TRBV12-3/TRBV12-4,few,ASSPAKSFSGNTIY
TRBJ2-7,TRBV15,many,ATSRDQLSSYEQY
TRBJ2-7,TRBV4-1,NA,ASSQPGQNPGEQC
TRBJ1-1,TRBV3-1,many,ASRYRGQNTEAF
TRBJ2-7,TRBV29-1,NA,SVHDDRPEQY
TRBJ1-1,TRBV27,NA,ASKGQVATEAF